This T cell receptor (beta chain) was found in a study of blood T cell repertoires in COVID-19 (dated by TCRdb to 2018 to 2020). As for the study more broadly: Samples from collaborators originated in the United States, Italy and Spain and spanned both the acute and convalescent phases of COVID-19. The material from the prospective study consisted of cDNA or gDNA derived from T cells, B-cell-depleted T cells, or PBMCs. Deeply sampled blood TCRbeta repertoires from subjects exposed to, actively infected with, or recovered from COVID-19 were included in the dataset. A freely available public database, intended as a resource for researchers studying the immune response to SARS-CoV-2, is where the repertoires were released. The samples were drawn from the first 160 participants of the ongoing ImmuneRACE study and from roughly 1,300 subjects provided by 6 global collaborators. A de-identified subject ID, COVID-19 status, age in years and sex were almost always included in the sample metadata. HLA class I and class II types, where available, came from metadata supplied by the sample provider rather than from assay-based typing. Beyond this particular receptor, the publication reports: How much clinical and demographic metadata was included differed by source and by participant, and the metadata was provided uncurated.

Of note for this clone: There is no known antigen for this receptor. Base qualities are not at hand, and no much larger clone is one base apart.

TCRbeta CDR3 regions were amplified from genomic DNA by means of the immunoSEQ Assay, a bias-controlled multiplex PCR. The original methods were these. Nucleated cell counts per sample were estimated from amplification of reference gene primers within the assay. To quantify the absolute abundance of each unique TCRbeta CDR3 rearrangement, sequence reads were collapsed and filtered. For each sample, productive Simpson clonality was calculated as the square root of Simpson's diversity index over productive rearrangements. TCRdb holds this immuneACCESS table with in-frame rearrangements only. Some clones are missing; in checked studies, unresolved V genes explain under half, and the rest has no known cause. From that table come the V and J calls and clone size; the DNA was used to work out D and trimming. The sample yields about 190,000 clones; nearly 85% were counted once. Together, the top ten hold 5.2% of the sample.

The collaborating institutions used their own protocols to collect whole blood in K2EDTA tubes. For TCRbeta analysis, collaborators shipped samples in one of three forms: frozen whole blood, isolated PBMCs, or DNA extracted from either of those sample types. This TCR came from a woman aged 25 to 39 with acute or convalescent COVID-19. Material: peripheral blood.

The CDR3 protein is CASNPINRDRGWETQYF. The DNA sequence reads TGTGCCAGCAACCCCATAAACCGGGACAGGGGTTGGGAGACCCAGTACTTC. The sequence is built from TRBV2 and TRBJ2-5; the junction holds 10 bases that match TRBD1. Trimmed from V: 7 bases; trimmed from J: 5 bases; junction bases lacking a gene match: 16. The CDR3 spans 17 residues, from the cysteine through the phenylalanine. Only the CDR3 DNA is retained, 51 bases long and in frame from the first base. CDR1 and CDR2 are drawn from the germline V gene: SNHLY, FYNNEI.